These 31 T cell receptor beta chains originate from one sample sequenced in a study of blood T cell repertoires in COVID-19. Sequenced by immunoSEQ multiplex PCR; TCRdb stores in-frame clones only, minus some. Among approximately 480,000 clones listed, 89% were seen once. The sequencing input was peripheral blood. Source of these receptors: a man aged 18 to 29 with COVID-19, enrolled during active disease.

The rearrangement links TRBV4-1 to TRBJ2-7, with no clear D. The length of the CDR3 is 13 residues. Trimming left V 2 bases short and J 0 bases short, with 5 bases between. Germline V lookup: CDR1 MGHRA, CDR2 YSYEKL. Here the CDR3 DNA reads TGCGCCAGCAGCCAATCCCACTCCTACGAGCAGTACTTC. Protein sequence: CASSQSHSYEQYF.

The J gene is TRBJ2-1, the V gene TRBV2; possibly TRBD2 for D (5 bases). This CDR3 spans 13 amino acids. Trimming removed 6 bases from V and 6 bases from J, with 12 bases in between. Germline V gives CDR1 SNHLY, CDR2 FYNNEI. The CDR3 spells CASSPGLGNEQFF. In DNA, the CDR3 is TGTGCCAGCAGCCCGGGGTTAGGCAATGAGCAGTTCTTC.

The CDR3 spells CASSYSSAINEQFF. CDR3 DNA: TGTGCCAGCAGTTACTCAAGCGCCATCAATGAGCAGTTCTTC. The chain uses TRBV6-5 and TRBJ2-1; D is unclear. Trimming pared 0 bases from V and 6 bases from J, leaving 9 bases between. CDR3 length: 14 amino acids. CDR1 is MNHEY and CDR2 is SVGAGI in the germline V gene.

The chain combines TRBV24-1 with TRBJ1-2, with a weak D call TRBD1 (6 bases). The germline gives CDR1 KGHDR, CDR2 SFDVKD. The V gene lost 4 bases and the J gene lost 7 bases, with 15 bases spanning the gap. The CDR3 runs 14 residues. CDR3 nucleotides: TGTGCCACCAGTGACCAATCACAGGGTCGTGGCTACACCTTC. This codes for CATSDQSQGRGYTF.

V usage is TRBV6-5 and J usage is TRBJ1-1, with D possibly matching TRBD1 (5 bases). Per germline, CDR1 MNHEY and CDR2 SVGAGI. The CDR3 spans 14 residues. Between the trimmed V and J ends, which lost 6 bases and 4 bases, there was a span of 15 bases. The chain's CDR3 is CASSQGGMGTEAFF. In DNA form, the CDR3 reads TGTGCCAGCAGCCAGGGTGGGATGGGCACTGAAGCTTTCTTT.

The CDR3 spells CASRFQGSEQYF. CDR3 coding DNA: TGTGCCAGCAGGTTTCAGGGGAGCGAGCAGTACTTC. V usage is TRBV6-5 and J usage is TRBJ2-7, with a weak D call TRBD1 (6 bases). Between the trimmed V and J ends, which lost 6 bases and 6 bases, there was a span of 12 bases. Germline assignment: CDR1 MNHEY and CDR2 SVGAGI. The CDR3 consists of 12 residues.

Written as DNA, the CDR3 is TGCGCCAGCAGTGAATCCCAAGGGGGTCGAGATGAAAAACTGTTTTTT. Translated, it gives CASSESQGGRDEKLFF. The V call is TRBV10-2, the J call TRBJ1-4; D is possibly TRBD1 (6 bases). The V gene's germline CDR1 is WSHSY and CDR2 SAAADI. This CDR3 is built from 16 residues. The V end lost 3 bases, the J end lost 6 bases, and 17 bases lay between the germline ends.

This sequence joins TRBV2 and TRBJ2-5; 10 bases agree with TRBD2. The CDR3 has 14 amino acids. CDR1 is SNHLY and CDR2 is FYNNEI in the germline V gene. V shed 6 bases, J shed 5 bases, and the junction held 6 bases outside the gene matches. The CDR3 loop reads CASSTSGVSETQYF. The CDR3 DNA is TGTGCCAGCAGCACTAGCGGGGTTTCGGAGACCCAGTACTTC.

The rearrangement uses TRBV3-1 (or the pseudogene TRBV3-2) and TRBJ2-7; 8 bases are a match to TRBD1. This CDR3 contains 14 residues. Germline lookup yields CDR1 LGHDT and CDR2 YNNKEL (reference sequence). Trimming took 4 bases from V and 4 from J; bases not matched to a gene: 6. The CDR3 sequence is CASSLRDRFYEQYF. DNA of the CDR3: TGTGCCAGCAGCCTAAGGGACAGGTTTTACGAGCAGTACTTC.

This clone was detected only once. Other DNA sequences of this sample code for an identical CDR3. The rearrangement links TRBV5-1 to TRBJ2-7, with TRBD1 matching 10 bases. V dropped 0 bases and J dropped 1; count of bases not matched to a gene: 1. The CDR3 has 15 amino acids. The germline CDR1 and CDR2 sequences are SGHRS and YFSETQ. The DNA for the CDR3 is TGCGCCAGCAGCTTGGGACAGGGGGCTTCCTACGAGCAGTACTTC. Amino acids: CASSLGQGASYEQYF.

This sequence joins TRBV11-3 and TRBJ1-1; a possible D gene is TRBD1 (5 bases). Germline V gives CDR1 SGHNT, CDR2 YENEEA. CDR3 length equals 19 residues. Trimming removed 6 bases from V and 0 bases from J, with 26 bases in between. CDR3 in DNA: TGTGCCAGCAGACAAGCCGACGGCAGAGTGGGACTTTTGAACACTGAAGCTTTCTTT. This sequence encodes CASRQADGRVGLLNTEAFF. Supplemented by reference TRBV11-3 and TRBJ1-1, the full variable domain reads EAGVVQSPRYKIIEKKQPVAFWCNPISGHNTLYWYLQNLGQGPELLIRYENEEAVDDSQLPKDRFSAERLKGVDSTLKIQPAELGDSAVYLCASRQADGRVGLLNTEAFFGQGTRLTVV.

The CDR3 nucleotides are TGTGCCAGCAGCACCGGAGACAGGGTACCTATGAACACTGAAGCTTTCTTT. Residues: CASSTGDRVPMNTEAFF. V is TRBV7-9 and J is TRBJ1-1; 7 nucleotides agree with TRBD1. CDR3 length: 17 amino acids. After removal of 5 bases from V and 0 bases from J, the junction contained 12 bases not matched to a gene. Germline loops: CDR1 SEHNR, CDR2 FQNEAQ (reference sequence).

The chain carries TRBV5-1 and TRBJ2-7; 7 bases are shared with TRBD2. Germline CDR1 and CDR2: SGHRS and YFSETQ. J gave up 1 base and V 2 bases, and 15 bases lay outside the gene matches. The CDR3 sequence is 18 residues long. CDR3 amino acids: CASSFLGLEISYSYEQYF. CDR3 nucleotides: TGCGCCAGCAGCTTCCTTGGACTAGAAATTAGCTATTCCTACGAGCAGTACTTC.

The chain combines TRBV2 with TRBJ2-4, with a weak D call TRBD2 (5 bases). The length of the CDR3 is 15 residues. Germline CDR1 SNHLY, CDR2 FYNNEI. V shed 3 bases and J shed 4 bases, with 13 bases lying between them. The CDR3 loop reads CASSDVREPKNIQYF. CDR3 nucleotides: TGTGCCAGCAGTGATGTGAGGGAACCAAAAAACATTCAGTACTTC.

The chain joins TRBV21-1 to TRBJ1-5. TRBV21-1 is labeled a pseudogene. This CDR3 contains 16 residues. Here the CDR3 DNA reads TGTGCCAGCAGCTTCCCTCCGGGGGGGCCTTGTCAGCCCCAGCATTTT. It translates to CASSFPPGGPCQPQHF.

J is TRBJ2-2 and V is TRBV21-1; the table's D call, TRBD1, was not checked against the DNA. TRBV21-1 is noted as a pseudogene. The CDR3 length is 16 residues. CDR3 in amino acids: CASSPHRAANTGELFF. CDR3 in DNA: TGTGCCAGCAGCCCACACAGGGCCGCGAACACCGGGGAGCTGTTTTTT.

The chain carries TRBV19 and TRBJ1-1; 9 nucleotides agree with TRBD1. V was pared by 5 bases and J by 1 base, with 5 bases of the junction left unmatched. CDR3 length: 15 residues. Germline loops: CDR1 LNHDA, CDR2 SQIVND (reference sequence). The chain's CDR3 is CASSFRDRANTEAFF. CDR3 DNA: TGTGCCAGTAGTTTTCGGGACAGGGCGAACACTGAAGCTTTCTTT.

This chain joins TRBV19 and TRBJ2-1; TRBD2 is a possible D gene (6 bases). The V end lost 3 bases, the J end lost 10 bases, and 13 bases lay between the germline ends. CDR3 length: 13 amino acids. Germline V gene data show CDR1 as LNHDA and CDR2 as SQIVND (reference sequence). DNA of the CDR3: TGTGCCAGTAGTATCCTGGGAGGTGGGGAGCAGTTCTTC. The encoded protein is CASSILGGGEQFF.

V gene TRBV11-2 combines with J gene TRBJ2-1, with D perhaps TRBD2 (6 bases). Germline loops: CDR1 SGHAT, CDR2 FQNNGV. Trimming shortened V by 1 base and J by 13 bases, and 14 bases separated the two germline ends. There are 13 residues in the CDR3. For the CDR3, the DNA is TGTGCCAGCAGCTTAGGGGGAGGTCCGGTCCAGTTCTTC. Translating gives CASSLGGGPVQFF.

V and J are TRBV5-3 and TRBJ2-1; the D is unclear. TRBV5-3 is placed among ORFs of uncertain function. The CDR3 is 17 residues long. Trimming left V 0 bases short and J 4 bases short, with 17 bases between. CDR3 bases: TGTGCCAGAAGCTTGGTCAGGAAAAATACCACGTACAATGAGCAGTTCTTC. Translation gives CARSLVRKNTTYNEQFF.

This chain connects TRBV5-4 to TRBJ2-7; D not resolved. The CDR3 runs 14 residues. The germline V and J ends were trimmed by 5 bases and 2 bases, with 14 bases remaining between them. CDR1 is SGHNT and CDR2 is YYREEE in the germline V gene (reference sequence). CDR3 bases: TGTGCCAGCAGTTCTGGGCCGGAAGCCTACGAGCAGTACTTC. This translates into CASSSGPEAYEQYF.

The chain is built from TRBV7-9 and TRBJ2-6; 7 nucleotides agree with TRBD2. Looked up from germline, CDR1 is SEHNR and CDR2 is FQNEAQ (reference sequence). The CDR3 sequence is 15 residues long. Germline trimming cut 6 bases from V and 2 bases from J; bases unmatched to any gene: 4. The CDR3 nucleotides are TGTGCCAGCAGGGGGAGCGGGACTGGGGCCAACGTCCTGACTTTC. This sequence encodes CASRGSGTGANVLTF.

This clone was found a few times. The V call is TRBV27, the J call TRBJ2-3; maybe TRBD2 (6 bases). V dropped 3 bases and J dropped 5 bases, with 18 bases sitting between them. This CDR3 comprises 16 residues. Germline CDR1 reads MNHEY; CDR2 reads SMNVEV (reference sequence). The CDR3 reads CASSFDPAGMVDTQYF. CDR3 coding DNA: TGTGCCAGCAGTTTTGATCCGGCGGGAATGGTAGATACGCAGTATTTT.

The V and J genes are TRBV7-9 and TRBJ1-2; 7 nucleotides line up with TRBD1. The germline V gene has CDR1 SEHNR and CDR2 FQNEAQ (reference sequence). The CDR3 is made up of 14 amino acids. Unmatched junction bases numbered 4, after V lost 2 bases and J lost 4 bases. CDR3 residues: CASSLPGQLYGYTF. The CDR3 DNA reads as TGTGCCAGCAGCTTACCGGGACAGCTCTATGGCTACACCTTC.

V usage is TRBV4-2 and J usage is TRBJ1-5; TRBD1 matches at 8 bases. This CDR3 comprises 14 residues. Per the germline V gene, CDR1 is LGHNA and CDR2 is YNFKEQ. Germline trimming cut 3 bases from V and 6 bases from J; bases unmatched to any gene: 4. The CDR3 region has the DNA TGTGCCAGCAGCCAGGGACAGGTTGGTCAGCCCCAGCATTTT. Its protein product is CASSQGQVGQPQHF.

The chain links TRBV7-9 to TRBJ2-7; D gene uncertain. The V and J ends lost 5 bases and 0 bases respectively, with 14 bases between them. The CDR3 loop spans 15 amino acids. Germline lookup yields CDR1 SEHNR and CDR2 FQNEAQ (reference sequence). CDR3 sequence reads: CASSTTNPPSYEQYF. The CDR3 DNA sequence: TGTGCCAGCAGCACTACTAACCCACCCTCCTACGAGCAGTACTTC.

CDR3 sequence reads: CASSPGAGELFF. DNA for the CDR3: TGTGCCAGCAGCCCAGGGGCCGGGGAGCTGTTTTTT. The V call is TRBV5-4, the J call TRBJ2-2, with D perhaps matching TRBD1 (6 bases). The CDR3 loop spans 12 amino acids. The V end lost 4 bases, the J end lost 6 bases, and 7 bases lay between the germline ends. Germline V gives CDR1 SGHNT, CDR2 YYREEE (reference sequence).

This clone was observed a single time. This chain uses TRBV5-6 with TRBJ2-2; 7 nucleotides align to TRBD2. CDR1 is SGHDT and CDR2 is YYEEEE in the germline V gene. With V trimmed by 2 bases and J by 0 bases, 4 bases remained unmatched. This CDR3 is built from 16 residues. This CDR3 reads CASSLRAGANTGELFF. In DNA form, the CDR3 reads TGTGCCAGCAGCTTAAGGGCGGGAGCGAACACCGGGGAGCTGTTTTTT.

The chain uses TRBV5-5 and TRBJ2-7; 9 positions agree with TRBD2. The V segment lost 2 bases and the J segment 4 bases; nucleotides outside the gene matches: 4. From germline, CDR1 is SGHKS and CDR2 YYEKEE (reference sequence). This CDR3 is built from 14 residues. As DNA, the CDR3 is TGTGCCAGCAGCTTACTAGCGGGCGGGTACGAGCAGTACTTC. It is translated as CASSLLAGGYEQYF.

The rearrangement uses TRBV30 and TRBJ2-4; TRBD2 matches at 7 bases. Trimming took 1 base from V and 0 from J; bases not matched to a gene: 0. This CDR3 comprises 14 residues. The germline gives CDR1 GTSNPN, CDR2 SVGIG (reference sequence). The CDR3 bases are TGTGCCTGGAGTGGGGGGGGAGCCAAAAACATTCAGTACTTC. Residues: CAWSGGGAKNIQYF.

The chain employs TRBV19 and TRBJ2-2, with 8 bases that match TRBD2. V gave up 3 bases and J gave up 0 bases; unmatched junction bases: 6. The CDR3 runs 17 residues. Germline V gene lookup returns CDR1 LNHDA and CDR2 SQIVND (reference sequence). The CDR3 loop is CASSIGIAGTNTGELFF. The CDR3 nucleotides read TGTGCCAGTAGTATCGGGATAGCGGGGACGAACACCGGGGAGCTGTTTTTT.